These 30 T cell receptor beta chains originate from one sample sequenced in a study of blood T cells in healthy people across ages. Together with a sample-barcoded 5' primer, a J-beta primer mix was included in a second PCR lasting roughly 6 to 12 cycles. Via MiXCR, TCRdb re-called the 5' RACE reads, giving one row per CDR3 protein. This sample has more than 1,400,000 distinct CDR3 sequences; around two fifths occur once, and the top ten carry 7.9%. The sequenced material came from blood. The receptor set was obtained from a woman under 30 in good health.

V and J are TRBV9 and TRBJ2-3; 9 positions match TRBD1. J lost 8 bases, V lost 3 bases, and 16 bases had no gene match. Germline V CDR1 and CDR2: SGDLS, YYNGEE. The CDR3 totals 17 residues. The CDR3 sequence: CASSASGTGLFTGTQYF. CDR3 sequence (DNA): TGTGCCAGCAGCGCCTCCGGGACAGGGTTATTTACGGGTACGCAGTATTTT.

This chain connects TRBV3-1 to TRBJ2-7; 8 nucleotides match TRBD2. CDR1 is LGHDT and CDR2 is YNNKEL in the germline V gene (reference sequence). With V trimmed by 5 bases and J by 7 bases, 13 bases remained unmatched. The CDR3 is 15 amino acids. CDR3 coding DNA: TGTGCCAGCAGCTCGAGCGGGAGAAGGGACAATGAGCAGTACTTC. Translation: CASSSSGRRDNEQYF.

This chain uses TRBV5-6 with TRBJ1-4, with D possibly TRBD1 on 5 matching bases. CDR1 and CDR2 (germline): SGHDT, YYEEEE. Trimming took 2 bases from V and 2 from J, leaving 7 bases between them. CDR3 size: 14 residues. CDR3 sequence (DNA): TGTGCCAGCAGCTTCTGGGACACTAATGAAAAACTGTTTTTT. Amino acids: CASSFWDTNEKLFF.

This clonotype has just a few counts. The CDR3 DNA sequence: TGTGCCAGCAGTCGGGACGCCCTAAGCACAGATACGCAGTATTTT. This gives the protein CASSRDALSTDTQYF. J is TRBJ2-3 and V is TRBV12-3 or TRBV12-4, with D perhaps TRBD1 or TRBD2 (5 bases each). The CDR3 runs 15 residues. Trimming removed 5 bases at V and 0 bases at J, with 12 bases between.

The chain joins TRBV5-1 to TRBJ2-1, with TRBD1 as a possible D gene (5 bases). The CDR3 has 15 amino acids. Germline values: CDR1 SGHRS, CDR2 YFSETQ. The V end lost 5 bases, the J end lost 4 bases, and 16 bases lay between the germline ends. The CDR3 is CASRERKGFYNEQFF. Written as DNA, the CDR3 is TGCGCCAGCAGGGAACGGAAGGGGTTTTACAATGAGCAGTTCTTC.

About this clonotype itself: This may arise from a read error, as a much more abundant clone is one base away. This chain uses TRBV7-2 with TRBJ2-5; 9 bases map to TRBD2. The J call may be wrong; the DNA end is better matched by TRBJ2-7. Germline V gene data show CDR1 as SGHTA and CDR2 as FQGNSA. The CDR3 is made up of 15 amino acids. The CDR3 DNA follows: TGTGCCAGCAGCCGCTGGACTAGCGAATCCTACGAGCAGTACTTC. It codes for CASSRWTSESYEQYF.

This chain links TRBV5-5 with TRBJ1-2; TRBD1 might be the D (5 bases). The CDR3 is 16 residues long. The germline CDR1 and CDR2 sequences are SGHKS and YYEKEE (reference sequence). The V gene lost 3 bases and the J gene lost 2 bases, with 17 bases spanning the gap. The CDR3 DNA follows: TGTGCCAGCAGCTCGGCAGGGCCGGTAGCGAACTATGGCTACACCTTC. It encodes CASSSAGPVANYGYTF.

This chain links TRBV9 with TRBJ2-1; 8 bases agree with TRBD1. The CDR3 contains 13 residues. Unmatched junction bases numbered 4, after V lost 6 bases and J lost 5 bases. Germline assignment: CDR1 SGDLS and CDR2 YYNGEE. CDR3 protein: CASNMDRDNEQFF. The CDR3 DNA reads TGTGCCAGCAACATGGACAGGGACAATGAGCAGTTCTTC. The full variable domain, its missing parts supplied by reference TRBV9 and TRBJ2-1, is DSGVTQTPKHLITATGQRVTLRCSPRSGDLSVYWYQQSLDQGLQFLIQYYNGEERAKGNILERFSAQQFPDLHSELNLSSLELGDSALYFCASNMDRDNEQFFGPGTRLTVL.

The V and J genes are TRBV2 and TRBJ1-2; 11 nucleotides match TRBD1. CDR3 size: 15 residues. V lost 7 bases and J lost 7; bases outside the gene matches: 11. In germline, CDR1 is SNHLY, CDR2 FYNNEI. CDR3 sequence: CASTETGTGGGGYTF. CDR3 DNA: TGTGCCAGCACCGAAACCGGGACAGGGGGTGGTGGCTACACCTTC. The whole variable domain, remainder taken from reference TRBV2 and TRBJ1-2, is EPEVTQTPSHQVTQMGQEVILRCVPISNHLYFYWYRQILGQKVEFLVSFYNNEISEKSEIFDDQFSVERPDGSNFTLKIRSTKLEDSAMYFCASTETGTGGGGYTFGSGTRLTVV.

This clonotype was detected a few times. This chain connects TRBV27 to TRBJ2-5; unclear D gene. Germline lookup yields CDR1 MNHEY and CDR2 SMNVEV (reference sequence). V lost 3 bases, J lost 5 bases, and 10 bases lay in between. The CDR3 covers 13 residues. CDR3 sequence reads: CASSLARRETQYF. The CDR3 DNA is TGTGCCAGCAGTTTGGCGAGAAGGGAGACCCAGTACTTC.

The rearrangement links TRBV6-1 to TRBJ1-2; 7 bases agree with TRBD1. The CDR3 loop spans 14 amino acids. V lost 6 bases, J lost 6 bases, and 10 bases stayed unmatched. Per the germline V gene, CDR1 is MNHNS and CDR2 is SASEGT. CDR3 nucleotides: TGTGCCAGCAGGGACTCTCAGGGGGTTCATGGCTACACCTTC. It specifies CASRDSQGVHGYTF.

The chain carries TRBV20-1 and TRBJ2-3, with 8 bases aligning to TRBD2. J gave up 0 bases and V 4 bases, and 3 bases lay outside the gene matches. CDR3 length equals 14 residues. Germline-derived CDR1 and CDR2 are DFQATT and SNEGSKA (reference sequence). The CDR3 nucleotides read TGCAGTGCTAACGTAGCGGGGAGCACAGATACGCAGTATTTT. Translation gives CSANVAGSTDTQYF.

The V and J genes are TRBV2 and TRBJ2-1, with 11 bases that match TRBD1. V shed 2 bases and J 8 bases; nucleotides not matched to a gene: 5. Germline CDR1 reads SNHLY; CDR2 reads FYNNEI. The CDR3 runs 15 residues. CDR3 sequence: CASSEPDRGLYEQFF. CDR3 nucleotides: TGTGCCAGCAGTGAACCGGACAGGGGGCTTTATGAGCAGTTCTTC.

The rearrangement joins TRBV21-1 to TRBJ2-7; the table's D call TRBD2 went unverified against the DNA. TRBV21-1 is a pseudogene. This CDR3 is 13 amino acids long. CDR3 sequence: CAQAGLAGYEQYF. The DNA for the CDR3 is TGTGCCCAAGCCGGACTAGCCGGCTACGAGCAGTACTTC.

The V and J genes are TRBV12-3 or TRBV12-4 and TRBJ2-4; D is uncertain. The end of the DNA fits TRBJ2-7 better, so the J call may be wrong. The CDR3 consists of 14 residues. CDR3 region: CASSPRRSEGEQYF. The CDR3 bases are TGTGCCAGCAGTCCCCGTCGGTCGGAAGGCGAGCAGTACTTC.

This chain connects TRBV3-1 to TRBJ2-1; D unresolved. V shed 10 bases and J shed 0 bases, with 16 bases lying between them. The length of the CDR3 is 15 residues. CDR1 and CDR2 from the germline V gene are LGHDT and YNNKEL (reference sequence). The chain's CDR3 is CATSLSANSYNEQFF. The CDR3 region has the DNA TGTGCCACGAGTCTCTCCGCTAACTCCTACAATGAGCAGTTCTTC.

J is TRBJ1-1 and V is TRBV2, with a weak D call TRBD1 (6 bases). Germline CDR1 and CDR2: SNHLY and FYNNEI. This CDR3 comprises 11 residues. The V gene lost 7 bases and the J gene lost 11 bases, with 14 bases spanning the gap. The CDR3 sequence is CASKTTRGAFF. As DNA, the CDR3 is TGTGCCAGCAAGACTACGAGGGGGGCTTTCTTT.

This clonotype was observed a handful of times. V is TRBV2 and J is TRBJ2-7; 10 nucleotides match TRBD2. CDR3 length: 13 amino acids. Germline V lookup: CDR1 SNHLY, CDR2 FYNNEI. J lost 3 bases, V lost 10 bases, and 6 bases had no gene match. CDR3 in DNA: TGTGCCATACTAGCGGGATCCAGCTACGAGCAGTACTTC. The encoded protein is CAILAGSSYEQYF.

This clonotype has only a few counts. The chain couples TRBV12-3 or TRBV12-4 to TRBJ2-3; D gene unclear. The length of the CDR3 is 13 residues. The V end was cut by 7 bases, the J end by 5 bases, with 13 bases between. The CDR3 nucleotides are TGTGCCAGCACCCCCTCCAAGGAAGATACGCAGTATTTT. Translation: CASTPSKEDTQYF.

The chain combines TRBV12-3 or TRBV12-4 with TRBJ1-6; TRBD1 aligns across 7 bases. Losses at the gene ends were 6 bases for V and 9 bases for J; bases not matched to a gene: 11. This CDR3 spans 15 amino acids. CDR3 in amino acids: CASSKKDRNGSPLHF. CDR3 nucleotide sequence: TGTGCCAGCAGCAAGAAGGACAGGAACGGTTCACCCCTCCACTTT.

This rearrangement joins TRBV2 to TRBJ2-6; the D is unclear. Trimming left V 8 bases short and J 4 bases short, with 18 bases between. The CDR3 totals 16 residues. Germline CDR1 is SNHLY and CDR2 is FYNNEI. CDR3 in amino acids: CASASSRAGGANVLTF. The CDR3 bases are TGTGCCAGCGCCAGTAGCCGCGCTGGGGGGGCCAACGTCCTGACTTTC.

The genes are TRBV5-1 and TRBJ1-2, with 7 bases lining up with TRBD1. V lost 3 bases to trimming and J lost 4 bases; unmatched junction nucleotides: 9. CDR1 and CDR2 from the germline V gene are SGHRS and YFSETQ. CDR3 length equals 15 residues. In nucleotides, the CDR3 is TGCGCCAGCAGCTGGAGACAGGGAGGTGCCTATGGCTACACCTTC. This encodes CASSWRQGGAYGYTF.

This clonotype was observed a few times. This rearrangement joins TRBV13 to TRBJ2-1; D is uncertain. CDR1 and CDR2 from the germline V gene are PRHDT and FYEKMQ (reference sequence). This CDR3 comprises 14 residues. Trimming shortened V by 1 base and J by 5 bases, and 9 bases separated the two germline ends. The CDR3 DNA reads TGTGCCAGCAGCTTAGTCTCACTCCACAATGAGCAGTTCTTC. It codes for CASSLVSLHNEQFF.

This rearrangement joins TRBV4-1 to TRBJ2-3; possible D gene TRBD2, 5 bases. The germline V gene encodes CDR1 MGHRA and CDR2 YSYEKL. The CDR3 has 14 amino acids. The ends were cut back, 4 bases at V and 6 bases at J, with 14 bases in the middle. The DNA of the CDR3 is TGCGCCAGCAGCCCCCATTTTGGGGAGGATACGCAGTATTTT. Its translation: CASSPHFGEDTQYF.

The V gene is TRBV28, the J gene TRBJ1-2; 8 bases agree with TRBD1. From germline, CDR1 is MDHEN and CDR2 SYDVKM. The CDR3 is 13 residues long. J lost 7 bases, V lost 6 bases, and 7 bases had no gene match. CDR3 loop: CASRTSGQGGYTF. Written as DNA, the CDR3 is TGTGCCAGCAGAACTTCCGGACAGGGTGGCTACACCTTC.

This clonotype was recorded many times. The chain links TRBV20-1 to TRBJ2-7, with 7 positions matching TRBD2. The CDR3 is made up of 13 amino acids. Germline V gene lookup returns CDR1 DFQATT and CDR2 SNEGSKA (reference sequence). Trimming cost V 0 bases and J 7 bases; bases outside gene matches: 6. As DNA, the CDR3 is TGCAGTGCTAGAGATCGACTAGCAGGGGAGCAGTACTTC. This gives the protein CSARDRLAGEQYF.

A few counts support this clonotype. The chain has TRBV4-1 and TRBJ2-7; no clear D. The J call may be wrong; the DNA end is better matched by TRBJ2-4. The CDR3 sequence is 13 residues long. CDR1 is MGHRA, CDR2 YSYEKL, per germline. The CDR3 sequence: CASSQDPGNIQYF. The CDR3 nucleotides read TGCGCCAGCAGCCAAGATCCTGGGAACATTCAGTACTTC.

This sequence joins TRBV12-3 or TRBV12-4 and TRBJ2-7, with TRBD1 matching 8 bases. The CDR3 sequence is 17 residues long. Trimming removed 4 bases from V and 4 bases from J; junction bases left unmatched: 15. The DNA for the CDR3 is TGTGCCAGCAGTTCGACAGGGGTATGGGGAGATCTGTACGAGCAGTACTTC. This encodes CASSSTGVWGDLYEQYF.

This clonotype occurred a few times. V usage is TRBV14 and J usage is TRBJ2-3; D gene uncertain. The V and J ends lost 4 bases and 14 bases respectively, with 19 bases between them. Germline V lookup: CDR1 SGHDN, CDR2 FVKESK. The CDR3 spans 13 residues. The chain's CDR3 is CASSPAGLRGLYF. CDR3 bases: TGTGCCAGCAGCCCCGCCGGGCTTCGTGGCCTGTATTTT.

This clonotype was seen only a few times. V is TRBV6-6 and J is TRBJ2-2; D uncertain. CDR3 length equals 14 residues. Looked up from germline, CDR1 is MNHNY and CDR2 is SVGAGI (reference sequence). V was cut by 3 bases and J by 6 bases, with 11 bases left in between. CDR3 amino acids: CASSYIRAPGELFF. CDR3 DNA: TGTGCCAGCAGTTATATTCGGGCCCCCGGGGAGCTGTTTTTT.